The 18 T cell receptor beta chains below come from one sample, sequenced in a study of cytomegalovirus exposure and HLA in healthy donors. PCR amplification relied on 60 Vbeta primers (plus 13 Jbeta primers). Profiling relied on immunoSEQ multiplex PCR, and the TCRdb table lists in-frame clones only, not all of them. The data contain fewer than 200,000 clones, approximately 81% of them singletons. Sequencing used PBMCs. Receptors were obtained from a female donor in good health and CMV-seronegative.

The rearrangement links TRBV7-9 to TRBJ1-5; D uncertain. Trimming took 5 bases from V and 6 from J, leaving 14 bases between them. CDR3 length equals 14 residues. CDR1 is SEHNR and CDR2 is FQNEAQ in the germline V gene (reference sequence). DNA of the CDR3: TGTGCCAGCAGCCCGTGGGAGGCAAGTCAGCCCCAGCATTTT. This translates into CASSPWEASQPQHF.

This chain links TRBV18 with TRBJ2-6; 8 bases match TRBD1. CDR3 size: 16 residues. Germline CDR1 and CDR2: KGHSH and LQKENI. With 5 bases clipped from V and 2 bases from J, the junction kept 5 bases outside the gene matches. The CDR3 DNA sequence: TGTGCCAGCTCAGTCCAGGGGGCGACTGGGGCCAACGTCCTGACTTTC. It is translated as CASSVQGATGANVLTF.

The genes are TRBV7-9 and TRBJ1-1; TRBD1 matches 7 bases. The junction had 7 bases not matched to a gene; V was cut back by 5 bases and J by 7 bases. The CDR3 loop spans 13 amino acids. Germline lookup yields CDR1 SEHNR and CDR2 FQNEAQ (reference sequence). DNA for the CDR3: TGTGCCAGCAGCGACTTAGGGACAGTTGAAGCTTTCTTT. Its translation is CASSDLGTVEAFF.

The rearrangement joins TRBV11-2 to TRBJ2-7, with 7 bases that match TRBD1. V shed 5 bases, J shed 2 bases, and the junction held 9 bases outside the gene matches. Germline-derived CDR1 and CDR2 are SGHAT and FQNNGV. This CDR3 has 15 residues. CDR3 bases: TGTGCCAGCAGCGTAACCCGGGACAGTCCCTACGAGCAGTACTTC. The encoded protein is CASSVTRDSPYEQYF.

This chain joins TRBV18 and TRBJ1-1, with 7 bases that match TRBD1. Germline V gene sequence: CDR1 KGHSH, CDR2 LQKENI. The CDR3 length is 14 residues. After removal of 4 bases from V and 2 bases from J, the junction contained 4 bases not matched to a gene. CDR3 nucleotides: TGTGCCAGCTCACGGGGACAGATTAACACTGAAGCTTTCTTT. Encoded protein: CASSRGQINTEAFF.

CDR3 sequence: CASSFGTGREQYF. The CDR3 DNA sequence: TGTGCCAGCAGCTTCGGGACAGGGAGGGAGCAGTACTTC. The chain recombines TRBV7-2 with TRBJ2-7, with 9 bases fitting TRBD1. Germline CDR1 and CDR2: SGHTA and FQGNSA. CDR3 length equals 13 residues. The V segment lost 3 bases and the J segment 7 bases; nucleotides outside the gene matches: 4.

This clone showed up just once. V gene TRBV6-5 combines with J gene TRBJ1-5; D is uncertain. The CDR3 covers 13 residues. V was pared by 5 bases and J by 9 bases, with 14 bases between. Germline V gives CDR1 MNHEY, CDR2 SVGAGI. The DNA for the CDR3 is TGTGCCAGCAGTCGAGGGTCCTCCTTGCCCCAGCATTTT. Its translation: CASSRGSSLPQHF.

The CDR3 region has the DNA TGTGCCAGCAGGGAGGAGGGGGCCCGGGGAAATGAGCAGTTCTTC. It is translated as CASREEGARGNEQFF. The V and J genes are TRBV7-2 and TRBJ2-1; the D gene is possibly TRBD1 (7 bases). This CDR3 is 15 amino acids long. V was shortened by 6 bases and J by 7 bases, with 19 bases between the two germline ends. CDR1 is SGHTA, CDR2 FQGNSA, per germline.

The rearrangement links TRBV18 to TRBJ1-5, with 7 bases fitting TRBD1. V gave up 3 bases and J gave up 3 bases; unmatched junction bases: 5. This CDR3 contains 15 residues. The germline V gene has CDR1 KGHSH and CDR2 LQKENI. The CDR3 loop reads CASSPDRRDNQPQHF. The CDR3 nucleotides read TGTGCCAGCTCACCGGACAGGCGTGACAATCAGCCCCAGCATTTT.

For the CDR3, the DNA is TGTGCCAGCACAGGCGGGAGTAGGTCCTACAATGAGCAGTTCTTC. Residues: CASTGGSRSYNEQFF. The V call is TRBV27, the J call TRBJ2-1; 7 bases line up with TRBD2. V shed 7 bases, J shed 1 base, and the junction held 7 bases outside the gene matches. CDR3 length: 15 amino acids. Per germline, CDR1 MNHEY and CDR2 SMNVEV (reference sequence).

The chain is built from TRBV7-9 and TRBJ2-1, with D tentatively TRBD2 (5 bases). The CDR3 is made up of 16 amino acids. Germline V CDR1 and CDR2: SEHNR, FQNEAQ (reference sequence). Trimming pared 3 bases from V and 5 bases from J, leaving 17 bases between. The CDR3 nucleotides read TGTGCCAGCAGCTTCCGGTTCGGGGAAGGTAACAATGAGCAGTTCTTC. Its translation: CASSFRFGEGNNEQFF. Combining the CDR3 with reference TRBV7-9 and TRBJ2-1 gives the whole variable domain DTGVSQNPRHKITKRGQNVTFRCDPISEHNRLYWYRQTLGQGPEFLTYFQNEAQLEKSRLLSDRFSAERPKGSFSTLEIQRTEQGDSAMYLCASSFRFGEGNNEQFFGPGTRLTVL.

The chain recombines TRBV5-1 with TRBJ2-3, with a tentative D call TRBD2 (6 bases). Germline-derived CDR1 and CDR2 are SGHRS and YFSETQ. The CDR3 is 13 residues long. V was pared by 4 bases and J by 2 bases, with 8 bases between. CDR3 coding DNA: TGCGCCAGCAGCACTAGCCCCACAGATACGCAGTATTTT. Translated, it gives CASSTSPTDTQYF.

The gene calls are TRBV28 and TRBJ1-4; D perhaps matches TRBD1 (6 bases). Trimming cost V 6 bases and J 4 bases, with 15 bases left between them. Germline V gives CDR1 MDHEN, CDR2 SYDVKM. The CDR3 is made up of 15 amino acids. Here the CDR3 DNA reads TGTGCCAGCAGGACTTACAGGGCTATTAATGAAAAACTGTTTTTT. Translation: CASRTYRAINEKLFF. Full variable domain (outside the CDR3, taken from reference TRBV28 and TRBJ1-4): DVKVTQSSRYLVKRTGEKVFLECVQDMDHENMFWYRQDPGLGLRLIYFSYDVKMKEKGDIPEGYSVSREKKERFSLILESASTNQTSMYLCASRTYRAINEKLFFGSGTQLSVL.

This chain connects TRBV11-3 to TRBJ2-5; 10 bases map to TRBD1. Trimming removed 5 bases from V and 5 bases from J; junction bases left unmatched: 5. Germline lookup yields CDR1 SGHNT and CDR2 YENEEA. CDR3 size: 14 residues. CDR3 bases: TGTGCCAGCAGCCCTGGACAGGGGGAGGAGACCCAGTACTTC. Protein: CASSPGQGEETQYF.

The DNA for the CDR3 is TGTGCCAGCAGTTCCGGTGGAGGTTGGCAGCCCCAGCATTTT. It specifies CASSSGGGWQPQHF. The chain employs TRBV28 and TRBJ1-5; no definite D call. The CDR3 totals 14 residues. The V gene's germline CDR1 is MDHEN and CDR2 SYDVKM. V lost 4 bases and J 7 bases, leaving 14 bases between the germline ends. The full variable domain, in which reference TRBV28 and TRBJ1-5 provide the parts outside the CDR3, is DVKVTQSSRYLVKRTGEKVFLECVQDMDHENMFWYRQDPGLGLRLIYFSYDVKMKEKGDIPEGYSVSREKKERFSLILESASTNQTSMYLCASSSGGGWQPQHFGDGTRLSIL.

Points on this clone: This sample also contains other DNA sequences that code for the same CDR3. The V and J genes are TRBV6-5 and TRBJ1-5; no clear D gene. Germline V gives CDR1 MNHEY, CDR2 SVGAGI. The CDR3 is 14 amino acids. Trimming took 0 bases from V and 2 from J, leaving 5 bases between them. CDR3 loop: CASSYSRGNQPQHF. The CDR3, as DNA: TGTGCCAGCAGTTACTCCCGAGGCAATCAGCCCCAGCATTTT.

This chain connects TRBV27 to TRBJ1-5, with 9 bases aligning to TRBD1. CDR1 and CDR2 from the germline V gene are MNHEY and SMNVEV (reference sequence). This CDR3 is built from 14 residues. V lost 10 bases, J lost 1 base, and 5 bases stayed unmatched. The CDR3 sequence is CATGQGLSNQPQHF. The CDR3 DNA reads TGTGCCACGGGACAGGGTCTGAGCAATCAGCCCCAGCATTTT.

This chain joins TRBV5-1 and TRBJ2-1; maybe TRBD2 (5 bases). Trimming took off 6 bases at V and 7 bases at J, with 14 bases between the two ends. This CDR3 contains 13 residues. CDR1 is SGHRS and CDR2 is YFSETQ in the germline V gene. The CDR3 DNA sequence: TGCGCCAGCAAGCCGCTAGCCGAAAATGAGCAGTTCTTC. Its protein product is CASKPLAENEQFF.